This TCR beta chain is drawn from a study of T cell responses to AZD1222 COVID-19 vaccine. The CDR3 is made up of 17 amino acids. Germline CDR1 reads SGHNT; CDR2 reads YYREEE (reference sequence). Trimming removed 0 bases from V and 8 bases from J, with 18 bases in between. Here immunoSEQ multiplex PCR was the method, and the copy in TCRdb shows in-frame clones only, minus some. The top ten hold about 1.5% of the sample, which has 200,000 to 250,000 clones, approximately 94% seen once. This receptor was obtained from an adult who received the MenACWY meningococcal vaccine as a control. V is TRBV5-4 and J is TRBJ1-6; D uncertain. The sequencing used peripheral blood, collected 28 days after the second dose of the MenACWY control vaccine. The CDR3 protein is CASSLDPREVRYSPLHF. CDR3 in DNA: TGTGCCAGCAGCTTGGACCCCAGAGAAGTAAGGTATTCACCCCTCCACTTT.